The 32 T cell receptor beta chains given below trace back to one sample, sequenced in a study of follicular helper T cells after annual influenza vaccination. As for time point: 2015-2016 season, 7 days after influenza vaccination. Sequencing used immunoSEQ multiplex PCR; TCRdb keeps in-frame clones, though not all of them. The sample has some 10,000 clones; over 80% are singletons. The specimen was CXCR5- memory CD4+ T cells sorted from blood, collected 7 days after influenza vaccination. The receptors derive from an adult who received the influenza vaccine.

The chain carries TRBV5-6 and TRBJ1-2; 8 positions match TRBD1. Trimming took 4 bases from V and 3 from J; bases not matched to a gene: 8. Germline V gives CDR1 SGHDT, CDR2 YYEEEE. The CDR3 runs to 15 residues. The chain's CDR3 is CASSPIGTGYYGYTF. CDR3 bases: TGTGCCAGCAGCCCTATCGGGACAGGCTACTATGGCTACACCTTC.

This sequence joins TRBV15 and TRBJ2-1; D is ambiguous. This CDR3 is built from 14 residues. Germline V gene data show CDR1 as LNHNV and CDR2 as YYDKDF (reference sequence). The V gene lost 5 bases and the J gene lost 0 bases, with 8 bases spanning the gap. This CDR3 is CATSPRSSYNEQFF. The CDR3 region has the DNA TGTGCCACCAGCCCGAGGAGCTCCTACAATGAGCAGTTCTTC.

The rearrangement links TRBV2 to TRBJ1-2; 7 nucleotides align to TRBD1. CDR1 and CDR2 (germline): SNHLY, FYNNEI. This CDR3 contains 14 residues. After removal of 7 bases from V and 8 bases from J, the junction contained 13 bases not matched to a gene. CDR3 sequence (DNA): TGTGCCAGCACCAGGGACAGTCCTCGGGGAGGCTACACCTTC. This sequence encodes CASTRDSPRGGYTF.

In DNA form, the CDR3 reads TGCGCCAGCAGCCAAGATCTTCACACAGGAGCAGGGTTTGAAAAACTGTTTTTT. Translated, it gives CASSQDLHTGAGFEKLFF. This sequence joins TRBV4-1 and TRBJ1-4, with D possibly matching TRBD1 (5 bases). Germline assignment: CDR1 MGHRA and CDR2 YSYEKL. V lost 0 bases to trimming and J lost 7 bases, with 21 bases between them. The CDR3 spans 18 residues.

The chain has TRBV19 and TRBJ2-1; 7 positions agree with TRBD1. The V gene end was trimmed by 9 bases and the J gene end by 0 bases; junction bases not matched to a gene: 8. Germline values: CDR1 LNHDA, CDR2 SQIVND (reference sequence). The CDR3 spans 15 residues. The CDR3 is CASVPGQSSYNEQFF. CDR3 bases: TGTGCCAGCGTCCCGGGACAGAGCTCCTACAATGAGCAGTTCTTC.

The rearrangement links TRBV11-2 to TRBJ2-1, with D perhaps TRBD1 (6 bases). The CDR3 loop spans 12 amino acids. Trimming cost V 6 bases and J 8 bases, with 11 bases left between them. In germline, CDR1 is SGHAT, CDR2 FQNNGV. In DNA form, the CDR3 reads TGTGCCAGCAGTCAGGGGCCCTATGAGCAGTTCTTC. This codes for CASSQGPYEQFF. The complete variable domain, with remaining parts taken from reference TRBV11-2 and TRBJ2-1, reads EAGVAQSPRYKIIEKRQSVAFWCNPISGHATLYWYQQILGQGPKLLIQFQNNGVVDDSQLPKDRFSAERLKGVDSTLKIQPAKLEDSAVYLCASSQGPYEQFFGPGTRLTVL.

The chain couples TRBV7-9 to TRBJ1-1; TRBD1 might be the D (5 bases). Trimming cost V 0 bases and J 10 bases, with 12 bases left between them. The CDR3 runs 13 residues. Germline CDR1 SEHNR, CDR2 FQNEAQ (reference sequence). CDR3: CASSLAIDRGAFF. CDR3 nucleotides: TGTGCCAGCAGCTTAGCAATCGACAGAGGAGCTTTCTTT.

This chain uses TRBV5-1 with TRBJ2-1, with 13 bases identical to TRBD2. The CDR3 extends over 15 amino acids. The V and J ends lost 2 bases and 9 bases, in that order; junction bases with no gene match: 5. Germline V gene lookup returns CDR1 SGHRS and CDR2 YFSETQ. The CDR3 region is CASSLGLAGDLEQFF. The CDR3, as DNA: TGCGCCAGCAGCTTAGGACTAGCGGGGGACCTTGAGCAGTTCTTC.

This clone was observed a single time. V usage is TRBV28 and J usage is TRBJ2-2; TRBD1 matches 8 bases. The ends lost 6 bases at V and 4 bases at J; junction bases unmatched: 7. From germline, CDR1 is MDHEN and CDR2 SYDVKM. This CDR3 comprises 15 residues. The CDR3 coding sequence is TGTGCCAGCAGAAATCAGGGGGCGAGCACCGGGGAGCTGTTTTTT. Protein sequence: CASRNQGASTGELFF. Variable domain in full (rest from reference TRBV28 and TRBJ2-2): DVKVTQSSRYLVKRTGEKVFLECVQDMDHENMFWYRQDPGLGLRLIYFSYDVKMKEKGDIPEGYSVSREKKERFSLILESASTNQTSMYLCASRNQGASTGELFFGEGSRLTVL.

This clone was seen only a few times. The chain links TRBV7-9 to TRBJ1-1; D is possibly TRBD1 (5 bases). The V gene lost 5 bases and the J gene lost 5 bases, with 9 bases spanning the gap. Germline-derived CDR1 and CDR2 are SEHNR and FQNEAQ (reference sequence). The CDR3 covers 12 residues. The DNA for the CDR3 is TGTGCCAGCAGCCAGGGTTGGACTGAAGCTTTCTTT. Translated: CASSQGWTEAFF.

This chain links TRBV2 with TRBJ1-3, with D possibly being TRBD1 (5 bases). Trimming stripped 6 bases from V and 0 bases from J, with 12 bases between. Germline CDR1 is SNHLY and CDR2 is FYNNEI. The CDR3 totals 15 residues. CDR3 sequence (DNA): TGTGCCAGCAGCAGACAGTTTTCCTCTGGAAACACCATATATTTT. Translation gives CASSRQFSSGNTIYF.

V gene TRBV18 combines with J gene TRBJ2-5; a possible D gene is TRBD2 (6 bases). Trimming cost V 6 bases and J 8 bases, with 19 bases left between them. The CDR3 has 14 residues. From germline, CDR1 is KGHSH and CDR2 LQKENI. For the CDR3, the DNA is TGTGCCAGCTCGCATGGGGACTCCCAAGGAACCCAGTACTTC. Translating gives CASSHGDSQGTQYF.

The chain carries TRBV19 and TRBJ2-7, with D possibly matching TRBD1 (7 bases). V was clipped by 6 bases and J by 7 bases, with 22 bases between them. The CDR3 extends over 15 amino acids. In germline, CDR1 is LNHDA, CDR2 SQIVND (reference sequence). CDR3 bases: TGTGCCAGTAGAACCCACCAGGGGGGTTCCTGGGAGCAGTACTTC. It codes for CASRTHQGGSWEQYF.

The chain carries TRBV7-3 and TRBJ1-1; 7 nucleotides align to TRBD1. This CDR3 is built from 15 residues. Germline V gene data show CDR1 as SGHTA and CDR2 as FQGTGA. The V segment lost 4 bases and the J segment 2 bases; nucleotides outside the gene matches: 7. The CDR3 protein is CASSSLGQSNTEAFF. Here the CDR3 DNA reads TGTGCCAGCAGCTCCTTGGGACAGAGTAACACTGAAGCTTTCTTT.

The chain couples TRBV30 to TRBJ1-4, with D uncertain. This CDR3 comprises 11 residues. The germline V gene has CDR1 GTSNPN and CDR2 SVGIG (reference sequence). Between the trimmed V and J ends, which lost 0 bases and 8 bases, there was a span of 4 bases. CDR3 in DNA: TGTGCCTGGAGTGTAAAGGAAAAACTGTTTTTT. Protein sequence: CAWSVKEKLFF.

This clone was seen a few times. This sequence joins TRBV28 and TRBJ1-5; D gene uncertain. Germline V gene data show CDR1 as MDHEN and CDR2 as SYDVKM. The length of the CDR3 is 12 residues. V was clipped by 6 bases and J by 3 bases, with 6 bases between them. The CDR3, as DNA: TGTGCCAGCAGATTAACCAATCAGCCCCAGCATTTT. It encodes CASRLTNQPQHF.

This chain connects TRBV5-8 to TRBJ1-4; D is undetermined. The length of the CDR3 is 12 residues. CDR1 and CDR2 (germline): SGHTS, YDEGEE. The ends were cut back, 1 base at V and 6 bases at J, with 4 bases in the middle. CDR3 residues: CASSLTHEKLFF. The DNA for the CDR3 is TGTGCCAGCAGCTTGACCCATGAAAAACTGTTTTTT.

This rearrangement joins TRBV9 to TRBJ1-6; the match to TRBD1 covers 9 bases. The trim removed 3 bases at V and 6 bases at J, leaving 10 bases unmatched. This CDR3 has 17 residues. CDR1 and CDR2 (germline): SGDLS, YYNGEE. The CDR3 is CASSGQGVFGGNSPLHF. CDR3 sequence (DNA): TGTGCCAGCAGCGGACAGGGGGTGTTCGGGGGTAATTCACCCCTCCACTTT.

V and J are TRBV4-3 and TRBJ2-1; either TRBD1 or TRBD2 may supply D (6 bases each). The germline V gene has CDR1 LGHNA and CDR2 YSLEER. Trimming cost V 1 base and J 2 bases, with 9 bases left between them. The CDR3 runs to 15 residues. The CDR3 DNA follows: TGCGCCAGCAGCCAAGTCGGGGGCCCCTACAATGAGCAGTTCTTC. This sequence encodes CASSQVGGPYNEQFF.

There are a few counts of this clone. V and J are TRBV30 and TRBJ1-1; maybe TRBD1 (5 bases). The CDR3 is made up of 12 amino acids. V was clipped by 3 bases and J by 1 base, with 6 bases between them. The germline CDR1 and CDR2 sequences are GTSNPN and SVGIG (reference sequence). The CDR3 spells CAWRRGNTEAFF. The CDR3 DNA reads TGTGCCTGGAGAAGGGGGAACACTGAAGCTTTCTTT.

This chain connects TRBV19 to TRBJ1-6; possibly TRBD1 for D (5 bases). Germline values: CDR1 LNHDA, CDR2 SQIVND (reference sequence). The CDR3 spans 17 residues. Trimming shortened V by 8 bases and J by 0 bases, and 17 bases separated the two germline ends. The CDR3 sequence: CASSGTDGRSYNSPLHF. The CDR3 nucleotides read TGTGCCAGTTCCGGGACGGACGGCCGCTCCTATAATTCACCCCTCCACTTT.

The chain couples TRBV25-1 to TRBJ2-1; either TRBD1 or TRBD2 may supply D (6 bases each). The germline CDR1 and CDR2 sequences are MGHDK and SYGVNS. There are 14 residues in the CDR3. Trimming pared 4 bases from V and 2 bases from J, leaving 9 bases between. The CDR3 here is CASSGRGAYNEQFF. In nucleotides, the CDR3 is TGTGCCAGCAGTGGAAGGGGGGCCTACAATGAGCAGTTCTTC.

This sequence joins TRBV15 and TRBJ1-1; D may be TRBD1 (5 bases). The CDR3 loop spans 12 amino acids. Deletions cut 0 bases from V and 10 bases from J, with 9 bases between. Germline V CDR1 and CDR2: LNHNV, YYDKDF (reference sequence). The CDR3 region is CATSREVGGAFF. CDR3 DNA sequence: TGTGCCACCAGCAGAGAGGTGGGGGGAGCTTTCTTT.

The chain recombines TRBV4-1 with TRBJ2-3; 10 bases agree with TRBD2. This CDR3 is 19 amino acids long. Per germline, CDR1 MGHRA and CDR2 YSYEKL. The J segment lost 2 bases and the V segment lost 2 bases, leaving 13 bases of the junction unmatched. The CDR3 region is CASSQTKLAGARSTDTQYF. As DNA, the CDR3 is TGCGCCAGCAGCCAAACCAAGCTAGCGGGGGCCAGATCCACAGATACGCAGTATTTT.

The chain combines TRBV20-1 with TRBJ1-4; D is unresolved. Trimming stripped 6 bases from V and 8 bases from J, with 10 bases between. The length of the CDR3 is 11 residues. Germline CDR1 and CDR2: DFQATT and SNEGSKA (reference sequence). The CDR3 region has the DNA TGCAGTGCCCAAAGGGTGGAAAAACTGTTTTTT. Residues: CSAQRVEKLFF.

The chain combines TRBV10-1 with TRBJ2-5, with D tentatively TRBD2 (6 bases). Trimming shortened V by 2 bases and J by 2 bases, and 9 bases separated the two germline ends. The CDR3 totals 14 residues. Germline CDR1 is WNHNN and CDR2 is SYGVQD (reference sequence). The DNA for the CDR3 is TGCGCCAGCAGTGAGAAGGGGAGGCAAGAGACCCAGTACTTC. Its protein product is CASSEKGRQETQYF.

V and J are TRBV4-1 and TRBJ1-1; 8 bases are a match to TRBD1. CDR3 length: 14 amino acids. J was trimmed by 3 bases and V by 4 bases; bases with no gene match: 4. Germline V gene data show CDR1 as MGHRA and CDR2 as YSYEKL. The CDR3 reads CASSPGDRYTEAFF. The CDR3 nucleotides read TGCGCCAGCAGCCCCGGGGACAGGTACACTGAAGCTTTCTTT.

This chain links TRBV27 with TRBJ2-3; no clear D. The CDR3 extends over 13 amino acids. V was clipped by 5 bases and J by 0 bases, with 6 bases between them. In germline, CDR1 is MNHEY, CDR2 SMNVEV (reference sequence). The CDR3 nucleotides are TGTGCCAGCAGTATGAAGAGCACAGATACGCAGTATTTT. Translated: CASSMKSTDTQYF.

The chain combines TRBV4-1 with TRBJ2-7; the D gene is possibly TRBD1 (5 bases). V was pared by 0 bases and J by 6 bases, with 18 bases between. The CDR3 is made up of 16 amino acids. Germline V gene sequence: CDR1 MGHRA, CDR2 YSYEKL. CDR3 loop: CASSQDLGRVGVEQYF. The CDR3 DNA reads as TGCGCCAGCAGCCAAGATCTGGGCAGGGTAGGAGTCGAGCAGTACTTC.

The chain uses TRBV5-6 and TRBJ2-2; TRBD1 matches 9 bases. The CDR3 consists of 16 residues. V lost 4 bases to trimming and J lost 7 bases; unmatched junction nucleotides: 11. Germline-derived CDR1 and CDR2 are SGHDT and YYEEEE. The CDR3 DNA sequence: TGTGCCAGCAGCAAGGAGACCGGGACAGGGATCGGGGAGCTGTTTTTT. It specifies CASSKETGTGIGELFF.

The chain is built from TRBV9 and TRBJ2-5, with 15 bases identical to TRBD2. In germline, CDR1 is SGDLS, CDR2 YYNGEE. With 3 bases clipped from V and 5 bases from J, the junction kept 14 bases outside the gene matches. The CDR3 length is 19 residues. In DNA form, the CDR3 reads TGTGCCAGCAGCGCGAGGAGGTCTGGACTAGCGGGGGGGCGGGAGACCCAGTACTTC. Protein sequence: CASSARRSGLAGGRETQYF.

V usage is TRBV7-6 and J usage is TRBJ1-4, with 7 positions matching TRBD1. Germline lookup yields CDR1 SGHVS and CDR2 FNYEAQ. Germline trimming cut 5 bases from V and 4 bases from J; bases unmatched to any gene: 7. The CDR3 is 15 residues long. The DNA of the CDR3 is TGTGCCAGCAGCATCAGGACAGGACGTAATGAAAAACTGTTTTTT. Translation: CASSIRTGRNEKLFF.